This section outlines one TCR beta chain sequence together with its context. These data originate in a study of blood T cell repertoires in COVID-19. Study overall: Both acute and convalescent COVID-19 samples were obtained from the United States, Italy and Spain.

This CDR3 is 15 amino acids long. The V end lost 4 bases, the J end lost 1 base, and 14 bases lay between the germline ends. CDR1 SGHNT and CDR2 YYREEE come from the germline V gene (reference sequence). Clones were read by immunoSEQ multiplex PCR, and TCRdb kept only the in-frame ones, dropping some. The data hold a few hundred thousand clones, with about 89% observed a single time. This receptor was taken from a man aged 35 to 55 who had recovered from COVID-19. The sequenced sample consisted of peripheral blood. The V gene is TRBV5-4, the J gene TRBJ1-2; the D is unclear. The CDR3 region has the DNA TGTGCCAGCAGCGGGGTGGGGAGGGTTAACTATGGCTACACCTTC. This gives the protein CASSGVGRVNYGYTF.